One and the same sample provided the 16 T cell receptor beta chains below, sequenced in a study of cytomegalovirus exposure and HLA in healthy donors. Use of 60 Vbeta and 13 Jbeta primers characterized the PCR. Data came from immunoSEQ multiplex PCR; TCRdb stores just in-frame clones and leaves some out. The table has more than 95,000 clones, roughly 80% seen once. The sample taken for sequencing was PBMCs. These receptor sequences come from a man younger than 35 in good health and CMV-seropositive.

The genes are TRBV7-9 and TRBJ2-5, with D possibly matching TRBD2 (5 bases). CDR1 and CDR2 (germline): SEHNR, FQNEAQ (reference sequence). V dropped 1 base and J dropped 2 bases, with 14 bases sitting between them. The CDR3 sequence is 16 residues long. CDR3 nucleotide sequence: TGTGCCAGCAGCTTAGGTCAAGCGGTGCTACAAGAGACCCAGTACTTC. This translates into CASSLGQAVLQETQYF.

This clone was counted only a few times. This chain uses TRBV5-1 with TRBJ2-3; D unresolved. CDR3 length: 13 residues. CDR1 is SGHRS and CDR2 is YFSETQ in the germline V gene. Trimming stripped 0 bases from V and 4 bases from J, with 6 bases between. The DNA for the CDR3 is TGCGCCAGCAGCTTGGCAGCGCCAGATACGCAGTATTTT. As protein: CASSLAAPDTQYF.

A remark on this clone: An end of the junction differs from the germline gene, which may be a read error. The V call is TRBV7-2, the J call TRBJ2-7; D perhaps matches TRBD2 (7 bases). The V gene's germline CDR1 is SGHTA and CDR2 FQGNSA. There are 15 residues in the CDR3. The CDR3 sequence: CASSLVGGGRAEEYF. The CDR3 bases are TGTGCCAGCAGCTTAGTGGGCGGGGGCCGCGCCGAGGAGTACTTC.

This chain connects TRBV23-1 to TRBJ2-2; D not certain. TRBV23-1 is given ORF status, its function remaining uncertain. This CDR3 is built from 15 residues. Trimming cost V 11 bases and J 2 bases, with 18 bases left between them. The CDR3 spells CAPSQSLGNTGELFF. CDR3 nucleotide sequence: TGCGCCCCAAGCCAGTCCCTAGGCAACACCGGGGAGCTGTTTTTT.

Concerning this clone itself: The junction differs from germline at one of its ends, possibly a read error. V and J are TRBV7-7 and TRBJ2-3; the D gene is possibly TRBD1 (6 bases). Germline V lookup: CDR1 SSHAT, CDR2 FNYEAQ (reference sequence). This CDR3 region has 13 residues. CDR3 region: CASSETGSGTQYF. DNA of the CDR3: TGTGCTAGCAGCGAAACAGGGAGTGGTACGCAGTATTTT. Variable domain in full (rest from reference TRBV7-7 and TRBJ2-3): GAGVSQSPRYKVTKRGQDVTLRCDPISSHATLYWYQQALGQGPEFLTYFNYEAQPDKSGLPSDRFSAERPEGSISTLTIQRTEQRDSAMYRCASSETGSGTQYFGPGTRLTVL.

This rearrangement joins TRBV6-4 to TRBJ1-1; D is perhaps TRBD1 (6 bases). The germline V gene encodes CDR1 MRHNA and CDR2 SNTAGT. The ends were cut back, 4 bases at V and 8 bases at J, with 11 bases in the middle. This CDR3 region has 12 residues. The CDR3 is CASSGPDREAFF. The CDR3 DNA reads TGTGCCAGCAGTGGCCCGGACAGAGAAGCTTTCTTT.

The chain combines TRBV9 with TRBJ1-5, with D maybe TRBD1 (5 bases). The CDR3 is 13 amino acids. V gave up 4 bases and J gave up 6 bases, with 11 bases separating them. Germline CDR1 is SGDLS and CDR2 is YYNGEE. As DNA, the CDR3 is TGTGCCAGCAGCCCTCTCGGGGGTCAGCCCCAGCATTTT. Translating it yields CASSPLGGQPQHF.

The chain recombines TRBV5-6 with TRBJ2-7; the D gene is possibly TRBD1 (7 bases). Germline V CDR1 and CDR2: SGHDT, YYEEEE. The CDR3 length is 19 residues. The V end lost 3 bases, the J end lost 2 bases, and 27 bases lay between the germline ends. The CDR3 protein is CASSSRMEITGEAPYEQYF. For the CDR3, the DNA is TGTGCCAGCAGCTCCCGAATGGAAATAACAGGGGAGGCCCCCTACGAGCAGTACTTC. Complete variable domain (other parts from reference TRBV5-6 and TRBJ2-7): DAGVTQSPTHLIKTRGQQVTLRCSPKSGHDTVSWYQQALGQGPQFIFQYYEEEERQRGNFPDRFSGHQFPNYSSELNVNALLLGDSALYLCASSSRMEITGEAPYEQYFGPGTRLTVT.

The CDR3 sequence: CASSYSKQNYGYTF. The CDR3 bases are TGTGCCAGCAGTTACTCGAAACAAAACTATGGCTACACCTTC. The chain joins TRBV6-6 to TRBJ1-2; D gene ambiguous. V gave up 0 bases and J gave up 2 bases, with 7 bases separating them. Germline V CDR1 and CDR2: MNHNY, SVGAGI (reference sequence). This CDR3 region has 14 residues.

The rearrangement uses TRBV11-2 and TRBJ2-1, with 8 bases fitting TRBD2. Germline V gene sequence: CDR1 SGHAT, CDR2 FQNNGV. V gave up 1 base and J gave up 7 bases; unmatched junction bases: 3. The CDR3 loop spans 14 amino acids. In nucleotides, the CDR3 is TGTGCCAGCAGCTTAGCGGGGGGGCGAAATGAGCAGTTCTTC. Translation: CASSLAGGRNEQFF.

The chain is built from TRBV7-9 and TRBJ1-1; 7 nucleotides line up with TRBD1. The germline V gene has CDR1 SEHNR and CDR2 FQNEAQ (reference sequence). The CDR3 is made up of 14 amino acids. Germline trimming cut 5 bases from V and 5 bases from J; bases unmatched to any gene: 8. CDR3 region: CASSQTGRETEAFF. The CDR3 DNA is TGTGCCAGCAGCCAGACAGGGCGCGAGACTGAAGCTTTCTTT.

CDR3 nucleotide sequence: TGTGCCAGCAGCGCCGGACTAGCCGGTGAGCAGTTCTTC. This sequence encodes CASSAGLAGEQFF. The rearrangement uses TRBV9 and TRBJ2-1; 8 bases align to TRBD2. The CDR3 spans 13 residues. V gave up 3 bases and J gave up 9 bases; unmatched junction bases: 5. The germline gives CDR1 SGDLS, CDR2 YYNGEE.

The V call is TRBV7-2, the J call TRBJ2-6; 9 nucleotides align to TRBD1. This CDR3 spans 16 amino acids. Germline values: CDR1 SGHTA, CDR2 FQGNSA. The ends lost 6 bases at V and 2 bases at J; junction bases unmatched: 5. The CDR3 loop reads CASSKQGAAGANVLTF. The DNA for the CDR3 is TGTGCCAGCAGTAAACAGGGGGCTGCTGGGGCCAACGTCCTGACTTTC.

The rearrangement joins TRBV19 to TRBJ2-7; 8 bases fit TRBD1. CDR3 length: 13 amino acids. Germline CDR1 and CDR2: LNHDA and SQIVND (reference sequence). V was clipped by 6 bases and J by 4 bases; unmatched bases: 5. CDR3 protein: CASRMRDRYEQYF. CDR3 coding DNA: TGTGCCAGTAGAATGCGGGACAGGTACGAGCAGTACTTC.

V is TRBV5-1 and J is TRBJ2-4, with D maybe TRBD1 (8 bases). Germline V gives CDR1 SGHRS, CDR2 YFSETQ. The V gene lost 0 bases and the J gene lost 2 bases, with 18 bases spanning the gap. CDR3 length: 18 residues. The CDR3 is CASSLEQGGIPTKNIQYF. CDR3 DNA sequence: TGCGCCAGCAGCTTGGAACAGGGGGGGATCCCTACCAAAAACATTCAGTACTTC.

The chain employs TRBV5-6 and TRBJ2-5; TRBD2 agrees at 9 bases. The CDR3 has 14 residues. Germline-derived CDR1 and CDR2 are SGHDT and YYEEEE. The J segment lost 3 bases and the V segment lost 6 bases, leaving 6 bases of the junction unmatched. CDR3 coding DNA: TGTGCCAGCATGGGGCTAGCGGGGAAAGAGACCCAGTACTTC. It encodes CASMGLAGKETQYF.